Sequencing of this T cell receptor beta chain was carried out in a study of early T cells in non-severe SARS-CoV-2 infection. MiXCR, run by TCRdb on the 5' RACE reads, gives a single entry per CDR3 protein. The table includes 65,000 to 90,000 distinct CDR3 sequences, more than 10% detected once. Germline V gene data show CDR1 as SGHTA and CDR2 as FQGTGA. J was trimmed by 0 bases and V by 5 bases; bases with no gene match: 5. The CDR3 runs 15 residues. The sequence was obtained from an adult who was a healthcare worker with PCR-confirmed SARS-CoV-2 infection or an uninfected control (not recorded which). The chain has TRBV7-3 and TRBJ2-3; 7 bases agree with TRBD2. What was sequenced was whole blood. The CDR3 region is CASSPQRGSTDTQYF. The CDR3 coding sequence is TGTGCCAGCAGCCCACAGCGGGGAAGCACAGATACGCAGTATTTT.